This is a list of T cell receptor beta chains from one sample in a study of blood T cell repertoires in COVID-19. Assay: immunoSEQ multiplex PCR; the TCRdb copy retains only in-frame clones and omits some. The sample yields around 140,000 clones, nearly 80% seen once. The sequenced sample was PBMCs or T cells enriched from blood (not recorded which). The receptor set was obtained from a woman in her forties or fifties who had recovered from COVID-19. CDR3s leave out the opening cysteine and the closing phenylalanine or tryptophan.

TRBV7-9	ASSLVRNGVSYTDTQY
TRBV6-5	AARTQETQY
TRBV2	ASRVDRGLSNQPQH
TRBV2	ASSGLAGGPYSYEQY
TRBV27	ASSFLAGAGTDTQY
TRBV11-1	ASSFGGGYGYT
TRBV24-1	ATSDSDQVTDTQY
TRBV7-9	ASSLSQGVNGYT
TRBV4-1	ASSQGGGGAANNSPLH
TRBV2	ASSVRGSGQETQY
TRBV5-4	ASSLYQGRTNEKLF
TRBV2	ASSARQGDIGEQY
TRBV2	ASSTRQETQY
TRBV29-1	SVVSGDSYEQY
TRBV7-9	ASRAQGNTGELF
TRBV19	ASSIYRAYLYEQY
TRBV4-2	ASSQDFDLNSGTNYEQY
TRBV30	AWSTPKGPAYGYT
TRBV11-2	ASSQTGTTEAF
TRBV6-5	ASPRTGGGNTEAF
TRBV5-1	ASSSGQGTREQF
TRBV28	ASSLSLPSPGQLNTEAF
TRBV25-1	ASQLFNEQF
TRBV5-4	ASSAGTGVQPQH
TRBV28	ASSLVQFNQPQH
TRBV5-1	ASSTLAGGSDTQY
TRBV19	ASSARTGGENEQF
TRBV11-2	ASSSTSGLAAEQY